This T cell receptor beta chain came from a study of Ad26.COV2.S vaccination and SARS-CoV-2 variants. From germline, CDR1 is SGHVS and CDR2 FQNEAQ. The CDR3 has 15 residues. V lost 5 bases to trimming and J lost 4 bases; unmatched junction nucleotides: 8. Treatment denoted: some 20 received Ad26.COV2.S at low or high dose, single or two shots; about 5 received placebo; per-sample allocation not given. Following the first vaccine or placebo injection, samples were taken on day 63. The protocol was immunoSEQ multiplex PCR, while the TCRdb copy is restricted to in-frame clones and leaves out a portion. This table has approximately 300,000 clones, just under 85% appearing once.

This receptor was taken from a person aged 18-65 years who received the Ad26.COV2.S COVID-19 vaccine or a placebo. The chain has TRBV7-8 and TRBJ1-1; 9 nucleotides agree with TRBD1. Specimen: peripheral blood, collected in a trial of Ad26.COV2.S vaccine versus placebo. In DNA, the CDR3 is TGTGCCAGCAGCGCAACAACGACAGGGGGCACTGAAGCTTTCTTT. Translation: CASSATTTGGTEAFF.